Listed below are T cell receptor beta chains from one sample, sequenced in a study of blood T cell repertoires in COVID-19. Sequenced by immunoSEQ multiplex PCR; TCRdb stores in-frame clones only, minus some. In the table there are more than 250,000 clones, 89% of which are singletons. Source material: peripheral blood. The receptor source for this set is a man aged 18 to 35 who had recovered from COVID-19. Each CDR3 is given without its conserved first and last residue.

j_call | v_call | cdr3_aa
TRBJ1-4 | TRBV12-3/TRBV12-4 | ASSFEGAKLF
TRBJ1-6 | TRBV19 | ASSNGVLNSPLH
TRBJ2-4 | TRBV6-5 | ASSFLGNLAKNIQY
TRBJ1-1 | TRBV27 | ASSSGMNTEAF
TRBJ2-7 | TRBV9 | ASSEGQGIRERYEQY
TRBJ1-1 | TRBV6-2/TRBV6-3 | ASSSLGRNTEAF
TRBJ1-2 | TRBV29-1 | SVDRSAPTEYGYT
TRBJ2-1 | TRBV7-9 | ASSRRDRGRVEQF
TRBJ1-5 | TRBV5-8 | ASSLDSSNQPQH
TRBJ2-2 | TRBV5-1 | ASSLSGPEGAASTGELF
TRBJ1-5 | TRBV6-6 | ASTEGGQGRNQPQH
TRBJ2-3 | TRBV19 | ASSIEGWRMKTSTDTQY
TRBJ2-1 | TRBV6-5 | ASSYRLAGGNEQF
TRBJ1-2 | TRBV2 | ASKRGTLSYT
TRBJ2-3 | TRBV30 | AWRKAGGTDTQY
TRBJ1-5 | TRBV19 | ASSTQGKDQPQH
TRBJ2-2 | TRBV15 | ATSRDMRSGTNTGELF
TRBJ1-1 | TRBV4-2 | ASSQVDRYSEAF
TRBJ1-4 | TRBV5-1 | ASSKEGTYEKLF
TRBJ1-1 | TRBV27 | ASSLQGAYEAF
TRBJ2-7 | TRBV27 | ASSLQGFTYEQY
TRBJ1-5 | TRBV3-1/TRBV3-2 | ASRGGGNQPQH
TRBJ1-1 | TRBV30 | AWISPPGHTEAF
TRBJ2-1 | TRBV4-1 | ASSQDLVDFALYNEQF
TRBJ1-1 | TRBV9 | ASSAPGGTEAF
TRBJ2-6 | TRBV3-1/TRBV3-2 | ASSQPQGSGANVLT
TRBJ1-2 | TRBV6-5 | ASRGGSYT
TRBJ2-5 | TRBV19 | ASSPSHSGTETQY
TRBJ2-1 | TRBV6-5 | ASRRTVALNNEQF
TRBJ2-7 | TRBV12-3/TRBV12-4 | ASSPNRAEQY
TRBJ2-1 | TRBV2 | ASKQGAIYNEQF
TRBJ1-1 | TRBV7-9 | ASSLAAAQKAF
TRBJ1-1 | TRBV10-3 | AISDRSGAPNTEAF
TRBJ1-6 | TRBV5-8 | ASSFTGDSWAGSPLH
TRBJ2-7 | TRBV7-2 | ASSSMTGWNEQY
TRBJ1-1 | TRBV19 | ASSIGGVAGAGTEAF
TRBJ2-5 | TRBV5-4 | ASSFTSGQETQY
TRBJ2-1 | TRBV13 | ASSSTYPTSGRSYEQF
TRBJ1-4 | TRBV9 | ASSAGPGQLNEKLF
TRBJ1-1 | TRBV4-2 | ASSQGRGWTEAF
TRBJ1-1 | TRBV5-1 | ASSLEGRGNTEAF
TRBJ2-1 | TRBV10-3 | AISEPQVYNEQF
TRBJ1-1 | TRBV6-5 | ASSYSWDRAGTEAF
TRBJ1-2 | TRBV12-3/TRBV12-4 | ASTSGTGGYT
TRBJ2-1 | TRBV18 | ASSPTSGNHEQF
TRBJ2-1 | TRBV7-2 | ASSLAVGASYNEQF
TRBJ2-1 | TRBV5-1 | ASSLSWREGLGRDEQF
TRBJ2-3 | TRBV25-1 | ASSYGGGTDTQY
TRBJ2-2 | TRBV7-7 | ASSFQGADTGELF
TRBJ2-7 | TRBV10-1 | ASSGQNSYEQY
TRBJ2-1 | TRBV24-1 | ATSDVGQGNEQF
TRBJ1-6 | TRBV3-1/TRBV3-2 | ASSQDRTGRNSPLH
TRBJ1-2 | TRBV2 | ASSDPGGTGSFNYGYT